This entry features one T cell receptor beta chain sequence. Its antigen remains unknown. The data are from a study of shared clonotypes between healthy human individuals. Study observations and caveats: Genetic and exposure-history diversity was limited by the small donor number. Researchers sampled blood only, noting tissue repertoires likely differ.

As defined, naive CD8 cells were CD45RO-negative and positively selected for CCR7, with terminally differentiated effector memory CD45RA+ cells excluded. Measured with immunoSEQ multiplex PCR; TCRdb has only the in-frame clones, and not every one. The sample includes around 2,000,000 clones, around 93% of them seen just once. The V segment lost 5 bases and the J segment 3 bases; nucleotides outside the gene matches: 4. Germline assignment: CDR1 SEHNR and CDR2 FQNEAQ (reference sequence). The CDR3 length is 14 residues. The TCR sequence derives from a young man in good health. Some clones in this sample may be carry-over from other donors' samples. V gene TRBV7-9 combines with J gene TRBJ1-1, with 9 positions matching TRBD1. The sequencing input was naive CD8+ T cells from PBMCs. The CDR3 sequence: CASSARTGDTEAFF. The DNA for the CDR3 is TGTGCCAGCAGCGCACGGACAGGGGACACTGAAGCTTTCTTT.